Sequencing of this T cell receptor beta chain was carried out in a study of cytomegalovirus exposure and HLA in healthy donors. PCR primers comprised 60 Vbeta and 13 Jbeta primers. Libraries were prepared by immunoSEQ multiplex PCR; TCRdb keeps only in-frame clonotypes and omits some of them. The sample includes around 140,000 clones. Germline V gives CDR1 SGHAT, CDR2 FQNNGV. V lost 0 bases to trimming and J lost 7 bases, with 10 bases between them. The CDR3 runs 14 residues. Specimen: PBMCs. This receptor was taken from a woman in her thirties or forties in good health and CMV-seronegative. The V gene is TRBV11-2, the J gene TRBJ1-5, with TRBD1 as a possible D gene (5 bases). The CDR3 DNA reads TGTGCCAGCAGCTTAGACCAGGGCTGGCAGCCCCAGCATTTT. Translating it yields CASSLDQGWQPQHF.